A single sample gave rise to the 32 T cell receptor beta chains below, sequenced in a study of T cell repertoires in cytomegalovirus infection (dated 2019 in TCRdb). The sequencer was an Illumina HiSeq 1500. Using fastp at Q25 and MiXCR, TCRdb reprocessed the public reads and kept productive beta chains. Rows with a matching CDR3 protein are joined into one entry that keeps the most common DNA and genes. A total of approximately 500,000 distinct CDR3 sequences appear in this sample, approximately 15% of them only once. 24% of the sample comes from the top ten. Material: CD8+ T cells from PBMCs. The receptors were gathered from a human donor in good health (CMV status not recorded). Some clones in this sample may be carry-over from other donors' samples.

The sample holds a few counts of this clonotype. Because it lacks the conserved phenylalanine or tryptophan at the end, this CDR3 is likely a read error. The J gene is TRBJ2-7, the V gene TRBV29-1; a possible D gene is TRBD1 (5 bases). CDR1 and CDR2 from the germline V gene are SQVTM and ANQGSEA. V lost 1 base and J 0 bases, leaving 13 bases between the germline ends. There are 15 residues in the CDR3. CDR3: CSVEGAGPISYEQYS. The CDR3 DNA sequence: TGCAGCGTTGAAGGGGCAGGGCCGATCTCCTACGAGCAGTACTCC.

This sequence joins TRBV9 and TRBJ1-2, with 7 positions matching TRBD1. This CDR3 comprises 14 residues. The germline CDR1 and CDR2 sequences are SGDLS and YYNGEE. The trim removed 7 bases at V and 8 bases at J, leaving 14 bases unmatched. CDR3 residues: CASGHPTGERGYTF. As DNA, the CDR3 is TGTGCCAGCGGTCATCCCACAGGGGAGAGGGGCTACACCTTC.

This clonotype occurred many times. The chain links TRBV7-6 to TRBJ2-2; perhaps TRBD2 as D (6 bases). The CDR3 covers 16 residues. The V gene's germline CDR1 is SGHVS and CDR2 FNYEAQ. With 3 bases removed from V and 5 bases from J, the gap between germline ends came to 16 bases. CDR3 bases: TGTGCCAGCAGCTTGGGGGGAAGCGAACGAACCGGGGAGCTGTTTTTT. Translating it yields CASSLGGSERTGELFF.

This clonotype appeared many times. The rearrangement uses TRBV6-5 and TRBJ1-1; 7 bases align to TRBD1. J was trimmed by 5 bases and V by 1 base; bases with no gene match: 4. This CDR3 is 14 amino acids long. Per germline, CDR1 MNHEY and CDR2 SVGAGI. The CDR3 here is CASSYYDRDTEAFF. The CDR3 coding sequence is TGTGCCAGCAGTTACTACGACAGGGATACTGAAGCTTTCTTT.

Many counts were recorded for this clonotype. V gene TRBV28 combines with J gene TRBJ2-5; D is unclear. Trimming cost V 4 bases and J 1 base, with 10 bases left between them. The CDR3 has 14 residues. The germline V gene has CDR1 MDHEN and CDR2 SYDVKM. The CDR3 DNA sequence: TGTGCCAGCAGTTACCCCCTCGGCCAAGAGACCCAGTACTTC. It yields the protein CASSYPLGQETQYF.

This clonotype came up a few times. The rearrangement joins TRBV10-3 to TRBJ2-1; D gene uncertain. Germline V CDR1 and CDR2: ENHRY, SYGVKD. Trimming left V 0 bases short and J 7 bases short, with 19 bases between. This CDR3 has 17 amino acids. The CDR3 DNA reads as TGTGCCATCAGTGAGTCCCGATCAAGGGCGCCCCAGAATGAGCAGTTCTTC. It is translated as CAISESRSRAPQNEQFF.

This chain joins TRBV5-6 and TRBJ1-1, with D perhaps TRBD1 (5 bases). Germline lookup yields CDR1 SGHDT and CDR2 YYEEEE. The CDR3 is made up of 15 amino acids. The V end lost 3 bases, the J end lost 4 bases, and 16 bases lay between the germline ends. The DNA for the CDR3 is TGTGCCAGCAGCTGGGACGGGGGAGTGGGCACTGAAGCTTTCTTT. Protein: CASSWDGGVGTEAFF.

This clonotype was detected only a few times. The rearrangement joins TRBV2 to TRBJ2-5; 10 bases are a match to TRBD2. CDR1 SNHLY and CDR2 FYNNEI come from the germline V gene. There are 15 residues in the CDR3. Unmatched junction bases numbered 12, after V lost 9 bases and J lost 5 bases. Here the CDR3 DNA reads TGTGCCAGTTTCGGGACAGCGGGAGGGCCGGAGACCCAGTACTTC. Amino acids: CASFGTAGGPETQYF. Drawing the rest from reference TRBV2 and TRBJ2-5, the complete variable domain is EPEVTQTPSHQVTQMGQEVILRCVPISNHLYFYWYRQILGQKVEFLVSFYNNEISEKSEIFDDQFSVERPDGSNFTLKIRSTKLEDSAMYFCASFGTAGGPETQYFGPGTRLLVL.

This chain uses TRBV20-1 with TRBJ2-3; tentatively, D is TRBD1 or TRBD2 (5 bases each). Between the trimmed V and J ends, which lost 3 bases and 1 base, there was a span of 8 bases. Germline V lookup: CDR1 DFQATT, CDR2 SNEGSKA (reference sequence). The length of the CDR3 is 13 residues. The CDR3 is CSARWDGTDTQYF. In nucleotides, the CDR3 is TGCAGTGCTAGGTGGGACGGCACAGATACGCAGTATTTT.

The table lists this clonotype with a few counts. The V gene is TRBV28, the J gene TRBJ2-7; TRBD2 agrees at 13 bases. Germline values: CDR1 MDHEN, CDR2 SYDVKM. The V and J ends lost 5 bases and 0 bases, in that order; junction bases with no gene match: 7. This CDR3 region has 17 residues. The CDR3 nucleotides are TGTGCCAGCAGTCGGACTAGCGGGAGCGCACTCTCCTACGAGCAGTACTTC. This encodes CASSRTSGSALSYEQYF.

V usage is TRBV4-2 and J usage is TRBJ2-3, with D tentatively TRBD2 (6 bases). Germline assignment: CDR1 LGHNA and CDR2 YNFKEQ. The length of the CDR3 is 15 residues. Trimming took 1 base from V and 1 from J, leaving 9 bases between them. CDR3 loop: CASSQGIAGTDTQYF. In DNA, the CDR3 is TGTGCCAGCAGCCAAGGGATAGCGGGCACAGATACGCAGTATTTT.

A remark on this clonotype: The conserved phenylalanine or tryptophan normally closing the CDR3 is absent here, so this likely arose from a read error. The chain couples TRBV28 to TRBJ2-6; D uncertain. Looked up from germline, CDR1 is MDHEN and CDR2 is SYDVKM. V was cut by 2 bases and J by 0 bases, with 8 bases left in between. The CDR3 is 16 amino acids. This CDR3 is CASSLDTLSGANVLTL. The CDR3 DNA reads as TGTGCCAGCAGTTTAGACACGCTCTCTGGGGCCAACGTCCTGACTTTA.

This clonotype was detected a few times. The rearrangement links TRBV4-1 to TRBJ2-2, with no clear D. The CDR3 sequence is 15 residues long. Trimming pared 1 base from V and 4 bases from J, leaving 10 bases between. The germline gives CDR1 MGHRA, CDR2 YSYEKL. The CDR3 coding sequence is TGCGCCAGCAGCCAAGTAGAGTTCGTCACCGGGGAGCTGTTTTTT. Residues: CASSQVEFVTGELFF.

In the case of this clonotype: An end of the junction differs from the germline gene, which may be a read error. The chain employs TRBV27 and TRBJ1-6, with D possibly being TRBD1 (5 bases). CDR3 length equals 14 residues. Germline loops: CDR1 MNHEY, CDR2 SMNVEV (reference sequence). The CDR3 sequence is CASSLKQDNSSLHF. In DNA, the CDR3 is TGTGCCAGCAGTTTGAAACAGGATAATTCATCCCTCCACTTT.

This chain joins TRBV11-1 and TRBJ2-3; no definite D call. The V gene's germline CDR1 is SGHAT and CDR2 FQDESV (reference sequence). Trimming took off 3 bases at V and 3 bases at J, with 4 bases between the two ends. This CDR3 comprises 12 residues. The chain's CDR3 is CASSFETDTQYF. The CDR3 coding sequence is TGTGCCAGCAGCTTCGAGACAGATACGCAGTATTTT.

The genes are TRBV9 and TRBJ2-3; no clear D. V dropped 1 base and J dropped 2 bases, with 11 bases sitting between them. This CDR3 is 15 amino acids long. Germline CDR1 is SGDLS and CDR2 is YYNGEE. The CDR3 loop is CASSVQYPDTDTQYF. DNA for the CDR3: TGTGCCAGCAGCGTACAGTATCCTGACACAGATACGCAGTATTTT.

The V gene is TRBV28, the J gene TRBJ1-1; D unclear. CDR3 length equals 14 residues. Trimming shortened V by 7 bases and J by 2 bases, and 14 bases separated the two germline ends. CDR1 MDHEN and CDR2 SYDVKM come from the germline V gene. Here the CDR3 reads CASTEPEENTEAFF. The CDR3 region has the DNA TGTGCCAGCACCGAACCGGAAGAAAACACTGAAGCTTTCTTT.

This clonotype has just a few counts. The rearrangement links TRBV5-5 to TRBJ2-7, with 7 nucleotides matching TRBD1. Per germline, CDR1 SGHKS and CDR2 YYEKEE (reference sequence). This CDR3 comprises 15 residues. Unmatched junction bases numbered 8, after V lost 0 bases and J lost 5 bases. CDR3 sequence (DNA): TGTGCCAGCAGCTTGGCCGACAGGGAGCAAGACGAGCAGTACTTC. This sequence encodes CASSLADREQDEQYF.

This clonotype was observed at least ten times. This chain joins TRBV6-1 and TRBJ1-4, with D hard to call. There are 15 residues in the CDR3. With 8 bases removed from V and 6 bases from J, the gap between germline ends came to 19 bases. Germline values: CDR1 MNHNS, CDR2 SASEGT. The CDR3 DNA sequence: TGTGCCAGCGAGGGAAGAATGGGGTTGGATGAAAAACTGTTTTTT. Its protein product is CASEGRMGLDEKLFF.

J is TRBJ2-7 and V is TRBV20-1; TRBD2 agrees at 7 bases. V shed 5 bases and J 0 bases; nucleotides not matched to a gene: 4. The CDR3 spans 13 residues. Germline V gives CDR1 DFQATT, CDR2 SNEGSKA (reference sequence). The CDR3 region is CSACPSGSYEQYF. The CDR3 DNA reads TGCAGTGCTTGCCCTAGCGGCTCCTACGAGCAGTACTTC.

The table lists this clonotype with many counts. This rearrangement joins TRBV25-1 to TRBJ1-1; the D gene is possibly TRBD1 (6 bases). Germline V gives CDR1 MGHDK, CDR2 SYGVNS. The CDR3 totals 18 residues. V was trimmed by 2 bases and J by 5 bases, leaving 24 bases between them. The CDR3 is CASSEDYRDLEVGTEAFF. The CDR3, as DNA: TGTGCCAGCAGTGAAGACTACAGGGATTTAGAAGTGGGGACTGAAGCTTTCTTT.

Note on this clonotype: Sequence at one end of the junction differs from germline and may be a read error. This chain uses TRBV7-2 with TRBJ1-2; possibly TRBD1 for D (6 bases). Per the germline V gene, CDR1 is SGHTA and CDR2 is FQGNSA. This CDR3 region has 18 residues. As DNA, the CDR3 is TGTGCAAGCAGCTCCCTCCGGTACAGGGATTTAGCTAACTATGGCTACACCTTC. Translated, it gives CASSSLRYRDLANYGYTF.

This sequence joins TRBV27 and TRBJ1-1, with D perhaps matching TRBD1 (5 bases). V was shortened by 3 bases and J by 1 base, with 15 bases between the two germline ends. The germline V gene has CDR1 MNHEY and CDR2 SMNVEV (reference sequence). The CDR3 sequence is 16 residues long. CDR3 sequence (DNA): TGTGCCAGCAGTTTCGAGGGGCGGCGGACGAACACTGAAGCTTTCTTT. Its translation: CASSFEGRRTNTEAFF.

This clonotype was detected many times. J is TRBJ2-7 and V is TRBV5-6; 8 nucleotides line up with TRBD2. The CDR3 is made up of 13 amino acids. The trim removed 5 bases at V and 7 bases at J, leaving 8 bases unmatched. CDR1 is SGHDT and CDR2 is YYEEEE in the germline V gene. The CDR3 DNA reads as TGTGCCAGCAGTCTCAGCGGGAGTAGTGAGCAGTACTTC. This gives the protein CASSLSGSSEQYF.

About this clonotype: This may be a read error: a much more frequent sequence differs by one nucleotide. The DNA of the CDR3 is TGTGCCAGCAGCTACCAAAGGACAGTCGCCTTTCCTTCTGACGAGCAGTGCTTC. Residues: CASSYQRTVAFPSDEQCF. The V gene is TRBV5-4, the J gene TRBJ2-7; D may be TRBD1 (6 bases). Germline-derived CDR1 and CDR2 are SGHNT and YYREEE (reference sequence). The CDR3 length is 18 residues.

In the case of this clonotype: Just one base apart from a much larger clone, this may be a read error. The CDR3 DNA reads TGTGCCAGCAGCAGGACTAGCGGGGTCTACGGGCAGTACTTC. Translated: CASSRTSGVYGQYF. The chain is built from TRBV7-6 and TRBJ2-7; 12 nucleotides agree with TRBD2. This CDR3 is 14 amino acids long. Germline assignment: CDR1 SGHVS and CDR2 FNYEAQ.

The chain has TRBV19 and TRBJ1-1; D is undetermined. The CDR3 runs 17 residues. V was cut by 3 bases and J by 5 bases, with 22 bases left in between. Germline loops: CDR1 LNHDA, CDR2 SQIVND (reference sequence). The CDR3 region has the DNA TGTGCCAGTAGTATCCGGACGGTAACCTCCCGAATGACTGAAGCTTTCTTT. It codes for CASSIRTVTSRMTEAFF.

This clonotype was counted ten times or more. The chain recombines TRBV10-3 with TRBJ2-1; the D gene is possibly TRBD2 (5 bases). V was cut by 0 bases and J by 4 bases, with 13 bases left in between. The length of the CDR3 is 16 residues. Germline lookup yields CDR1 ENHRY and CDR2 SYGVKD. CDR3 bases: TGTGCCATCAGTGAGTCGATGGCGGGCCAATACAATGAGCAGTTCTTC. Translated, it gives CAISESMAGQYNEQFF.

This clonotype has a count of ten or more. The J gene is TRBJ1-2, the V gene TRBV12-3 or TRBV12-4; no reliable D call. V was clipped by 10 bases and J by 6 bases, with 12 bases between them. The length of the CDR3 is 11 residues. CDR3 region: CAIKSGNGYTF. In nucleotides, the CDR3 is TGTGCCATTAAGAGCGGTAATGGCTACACCTTC.

This clonotype was observed a few times. The chain joins TRBV5-4 to TRBJ1-6; maybe TRBD1 (5 bases). The CDR3 consists of 15 residues. CDR1 and CDR2 from the germline V gene are SGHNT and YYREEE (reference sequence). V shed 1 base and J shed 10 bases, with 15 bases lying between them. The CDR3 loop reads CASSLRGQGPSPLHF. The CDR3 DNA reads as TGTGCCAGCAGCTTGCGCGGTCAGGGCCCCTCACCCCTCCACTTT.

A few counts support this clonotype. The chain is built from TRBV19 and TRBJ2-7, with TRBD1 matching over 7 bases. Germline V CDR1 and CDR2: LNHDA, SQIVND (reference sequence). With 5 bases clipped from V and 2 bases from J, the junction kept 9 bases outside the gene matches. The CDR3 covers 15 residues. The CDR3 nucleotides read TGTGCCAGTAGTGGGGGACAGCACCTCGCCTACGAGCAGTACTTC. Translating it yields CASSGGQHLAYEQYF. Using reference TRBV19 and TRBJ2-7 for the parts outside the CDR3, the full variable domain is DGGITQSPKYLFRKEGQNVTLSCEQNLNHDAMYWYRQDPGQGLRLIYYSQIVNDFQKGDIAEGYSVSREKKESFPLTVTSAQKNPTAFYLCASSGGQHLAYEQYFGPGTRLTVT.

This clonotype showed up just a few times. The genes are TRBV5-1 and TRBJ1-4, with TRBD1 matching over 8 bases. From germline, CDR1 is SGHRS and CDR2 YFSETQ. V trimming: 6 bases; J trimming: 3 bases; junction bases outside the gene matches: 4. The CDR3 spans 14 residues. The CDR3 nucleotides are TGCGCCAGCAAGCACAGGGGGGCTAATGAAAAACTGTTTTTT. This sequence encodes CASKHRGANEKLFF.